One sample yielded the 15 T cell receptor beta chains listed below, sequenced in a study of CD8+ T cells in alopecia areata. cDNA reverse transcribed from extracted RNA served as the sequencing template. Data came from immunoSEQ multiplex PCR; TCRdb stores just in-frame clones and leaves some out. The sample shows some 110,000 clones, none of them appearing just once. The sequenced material came from lesional skin. The source of these receptors is a C3H/HeJ mouse with alopecia areata. For this strain, the MHC haplotype corresponds to H2-k.

At least ten counts were recorded for this clone. This may stem from a read error, because a much larger clone lies one nucleotide away. Gene names follow the mouse nomenclature. The CDR3 extends 4 residues past the end of the read, so its final part is completed from the germline J gene. This same CDR3 is encoded by further DNA sequences in the sample. The chain links TRBV13-1 to TRBJ2-1; the match to TRBD1 covers 10 bases. The germline V gene has CDR1 NSHNY and CDR2 SYGAGN. The CDR3 has 15 residues. V gave up 0 bases and J gave up 5 bases; unmatched junction bases: 2. The CDR3 spells CASSDAGTGDAEQFF. The covered CDR3 bases are TGTGCCAGCAGTGATGCCGGGACAGGGGATGCT.

This clone was seen a handful of times. At residue 13, TCRdb's protein disagrees with the DNA translation; the protein shown here derives from the DNA. The genes and germline here are from mouse. The DNA ends 3 residues before the CDR3 does, and the rest of the CDR3 is filled in from the germline J gene. The chain joins TRBV13-3 to TRBJ1-3; 7 nucleotides agree with TRBD1. The V and J ends lost 2 bases and 1 base, in that order; junction bases with no gene match: 6. The CDR3 extends over 16 amino acids. The germline V gene encodes CDR1 NNHDY and CDR2 SYVADS. The sequenced CDR3 bases are TGTGCCAGCAGTGACAGACAGGGTGGGTCTGGAAATACG. Its protein is CASSDRQGGSGNT. The full CDR3 protein reads CASSDRQGGSGNTLYF.

This clone was recorded a few times. These gene names are mouse names. The CDR3 end falls 4 residues outside the read, so it is completed with the germline J gene. The rearrangement uses TRBV19 and TRBJ2-5, with 11 bases identical to TRBD2. The germline gives CDR1 FNHDT, CDR2 SITEND (reference sequence). This CDR3 is built from 17 residues. J gave up 0 bases and V 4 bases, and 7 bases lay outside the gene matches. CDR3 region: CASSPRLGGINQDTQYF. The DNA read from the CDR3 is TGTGCCAGCAGTCCCCGACTGGGGGGGATTAACCAAGAC. Drawing the rest from reference TRBV19 and TRBJ2-5, the complete variable domain is GGIITQTPKFLIGQEGQKLTLKCQQNFNHDTMYWYRQDSGKGLRLIYYSITENDLQKGDLSEGYDASREKKSSFSLTVTSAQKNEMAVFLCASSPRLGGINQDTQYFGPGTRLLVL.

Of note for this clone: Gene names are the mouse ones. CDR3 DNA (partial): TGTGCCAGCAGTATTGGGACAGGGGGCGCCGAA. This sequence encodes CASSIGTGGAE. The entire CDR3 reads CASSIGTGGAERLFF. The chain couples TRBV19 to TRBJ1-4; TRBD1 aligns across 12 bases. The read terminates 4 residues before the CDR3 end, so the remaining end is supplied by the germline J gene. CDR1 and CDR2 from the germline V gene are FNHDT and SITEND (reference sequence). The length of the CDR3 is 15 residues.

This clone occurred a few times. The genes are named according to mouse. Coverage ceases 4 residues before the CDR3 finishes, and the germline J gene fills in the end. The V and J genes are TRBV13-1 and TRBJ2-1, with 7 nucleotides matching TRBD2. The CDR3 loop spans 16 amino acids. Trimming removed 0 bases from V and 3 bases from J; junction bases left unmatched: 6. Germline V gene data show CDR1 as NSHNY and CDR2 as SYGAGN. The sequenced part of the CDR3 DNA is TGTGCCAGCAGTGATGCACTGCTGGGGGTCTATGCT. Its translation: CASSDALLGVYA. The whole CDR3 reads CASSDALLGVYAEQFF.

On this clone: Mouse names are used for the genes. The read falls 4 residues short of the CDR3 end, and the missing part is taken from the germline J gene. The same CDR3 arises from other DNA sequences in this sample as well. The chain couples TRBV13-2 to TRBJ1-1; D possibly corresponds to TRBD1 (6 bases). The germline V gene encodes CDR1 NNHNN and CDR2 SYGAGS (reference sequence). CDR3 length: 15 amino acids. Trimming pared 1 base from V and 0 bases from J, leaving 10 bases between. The CDR3 DNA, read in part, is TGTGCCAGCGGTGATCCGGGACAAGCAAACACA. The encoded protein is CASGDPGQANT. The full CDR3 sequence reads CASGDPGQANTEVFF.

This clone was found a few times. At residue 11, TCRdb's protein is not the same as the translated DNA, so the protein here was read from the DNA. Genes and germline are mouse. The read ends 3 residues before the CDR3 terminus; that terminus is restored from the germline J gene. The chain couples TRBV13-3 to TRBJ1-3; the match to TRBD1 covers 7 bases. The CDR3 spans 14 residues. Germline V gene sequence: CDR1 NNHDY, CDR2 SYVADS. The CDR3 is CAIRDRNSGTTLYF. CDR3 DNA (partial): TGTGCCATCCGGGACAGAAATTCTGGAACTACG.

Comment on this clone: Gene names follow the mouse nomenclature. The read ends 4 residues early relative to the CDR3; the germline J gene fills the gap. The chain has TRBV13-3 and TRBJ1-4, with D possibly being TRBD1 (6 bases). With 4 bases removed from V and 1 base from J, the gap between germline ends came to 11 bases. From germline, CDR1 is NNHDY and CDR2 SYVADS. The CDR3 sequence is 15 residues long. The CDR3 here is CASSLGQHSNERLFF. CDR3 DNA (partial): TGTGCCAGCAGTCTGGGACAACATTCCAACGAA.

This clone was picked up a small number of times. Any gene name here is a mouse gene name. The sequenced fragment ends 4 residues before the CDR3 boundary, so the rest is inferred from the germline J gene. This rearrangement joins TRBV13-3 to TRBJ2-2, with unresolved D. The V end lost 6 bases, the J end lost 0 bases, and 12 bases lay between the germline ends. From germline, CDR1 is NNHDY and CDR2 SYVADS. The CDR3 sequence is 15 residues long. This CDR3 is CASTLTETNTGQLYF. The sequenced part of the CDR3 DNA is TGTGCCAGCACCCTTACAGAAACAAACACCGGG.

This clone was counted a few times. Gene names follow the mouse nomenclature. The CDR3 end lies 4 residues beyond the end of the read and is filled in from the germline J gene. The rearrangement joins TRBV1 to TRBJ1-4; D is unclear. The CDR3 loop spans 15 amino acids. CDR1 is NSQYPW, CDR2 LRSPGD, per germline (reference sequence). Trimming took 3 bases from V and 1 from J, leaving 9 bases between them. CDR3 amino acids: CTCSASQNSNERLFF. CDR3 bases read: TGCACCTGCAGTGCGTCACAAAATTCCAACGAA.

Notes on this clone: Gene and germline names: mouse. The missing CDR3 end, 4 residues past where the read stops, is filled in from the germline J gene. The chain combines TRBV19 with TRBJ2-1, with 10 positions matching TRBD2. The J segment lost 6 bases and the V segment lost 4 bases, leaving 7 bases of the junction unmatched. CDR1 FNHDT and CDR2 SITEND come from the germline V gene (reference sequence). The CDR3 runs 15 residues. The CDR3: CASSLLGGRGAEQFF. The sequenced part of the CDR3 DNA is TGTGCCAGCAGTCTCCTGGGGGGGCGCGGTGCT.

This clone has only a few counts. Germline and genes here are mouse. The read falls 4 residues short of the CDR3 end, and the missing part is taken from the germline J gene. The chain carries TRBV13-1 and TRBJ2-1, with 9 bases lining up with TRBD2. Losses at the gene ends were 0 bases for V and 0 bases for J; bases not matched to a gene: 4. This CDR3 spans 17 amino acids. Germline V CDR1 and CDR2: NSHNY, SYGAGN. The CDR3 bases that were read are TGTGCCAGCAGTGATGAAGACTGGGGGTATAACTATGCT. Amino acids: CASSDEDWGYNYA. The whole CDR3 is CASSDEDWGYNYAEQFF.

This clone showed up many times. Mouse gene names apply. With the read ending 4 residues before the CDR3 end, the germline J gene is used to fill in that end. This chain connects TRBV13-3 to TRBJ2-3; a possible D gene is TRBD1 (5 bases). Germline CDR1 reads NNHDY; CDR2 reads SYVADS. The CDR3 loop spans 15 amino acids. The V and J ends lost 0 bases and 1 base respectively, with 9 bases between them. CDR3 bases read: TGTGCCAGCAGTGATGCAGGGTTCGGTGCAGAA. Translating it yields CASSDAGFGAE. The CDR3 as a whole reads CASSDAGFGAETLYF.

This clone was picked up many times. Mouse gene names and germline throughout. The read terminates 4 residues ahead of where the CDR3 ends, so the germline J gene completes it. The same CDR3 also results from other DNA sequences found in this sample. This chain joins TRBV16 and TRBJ2-7, with TRBD2 identical over 11 bases. J lost 0 bases, V lost 5 bases, and 6 bases had no gene match. The V gene's germline CDR1 is SGHSA and CDR2 FRNQAP. This CDR3 spans 16 amino acids. Incomplete CDR3 DNA: TGTGCAAGCAGCCCGAGACTGGGGGGGAGCTCCTAT. It yields the protein CASSPRLGGSSY. The whole CDR3 protein reads CASSPRLGGSSYEQYF.

A word on this clone: Genes and germline come from the mouse. The sequence runs out 4 residues before the end of the CDR3; the remainder is reconstructed from the germline J gene. The chain combines TRBV13-3 with TRBJ2-2; a possible D gene is TRBD1 (6 bases). Germline values: CDR1 NNHDY, CDR2 SYVADS. The CDR3 loop spans 16 amino acids. V gave up 3 bases and J gave up 3 bases, with 15 bases separating them. The CDR3 spells CASSVPGQEDTGQLYF. The sequenced CDR3 bases are TGTGCCAGCAGTGTCCCGGGACAAGAGGACACCGGG.